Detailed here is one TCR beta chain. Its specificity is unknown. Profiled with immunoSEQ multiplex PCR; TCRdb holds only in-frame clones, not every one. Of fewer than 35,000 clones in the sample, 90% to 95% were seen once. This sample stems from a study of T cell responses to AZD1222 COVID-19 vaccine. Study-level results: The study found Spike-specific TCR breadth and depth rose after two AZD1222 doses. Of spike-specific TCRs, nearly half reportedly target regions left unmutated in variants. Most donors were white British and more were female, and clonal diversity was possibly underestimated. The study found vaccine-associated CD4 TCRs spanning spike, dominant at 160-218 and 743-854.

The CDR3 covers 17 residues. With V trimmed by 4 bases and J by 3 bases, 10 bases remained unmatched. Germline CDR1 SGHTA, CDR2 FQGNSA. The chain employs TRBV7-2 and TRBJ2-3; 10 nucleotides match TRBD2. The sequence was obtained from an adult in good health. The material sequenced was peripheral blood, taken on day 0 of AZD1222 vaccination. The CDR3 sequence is CASSYSSGGRFTDTQYF. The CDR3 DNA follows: TGTGCCAGCAGCTACTCTAGCGGGGGTCGGTTTACAGATACGCAGTATTTT.